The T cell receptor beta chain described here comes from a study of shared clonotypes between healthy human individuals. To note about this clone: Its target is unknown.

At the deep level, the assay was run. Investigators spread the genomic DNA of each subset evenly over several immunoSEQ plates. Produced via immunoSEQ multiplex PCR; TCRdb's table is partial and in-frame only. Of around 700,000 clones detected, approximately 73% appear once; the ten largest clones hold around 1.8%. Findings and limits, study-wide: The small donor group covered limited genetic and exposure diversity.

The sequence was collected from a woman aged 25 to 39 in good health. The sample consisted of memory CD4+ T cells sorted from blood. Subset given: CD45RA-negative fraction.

CDR3 amino acids: CASSESHIRGWGTDTQYF. The DNA of the CDR3 is TGTGCCAGCAGTGAATCTCATATTAGGGGGTGGGGCACAGATACGCAGTATTTT. The chain links TRBV25-1 to TRBJ2-3; tentative D call: TRBD1 (6 bases). The CDR3 length is 18 residues. The germline gives CDR1 MGHDK, CDR2 SYGVNS. V gave up 1 base and J gave up 1 base, with 18 bases separating them.